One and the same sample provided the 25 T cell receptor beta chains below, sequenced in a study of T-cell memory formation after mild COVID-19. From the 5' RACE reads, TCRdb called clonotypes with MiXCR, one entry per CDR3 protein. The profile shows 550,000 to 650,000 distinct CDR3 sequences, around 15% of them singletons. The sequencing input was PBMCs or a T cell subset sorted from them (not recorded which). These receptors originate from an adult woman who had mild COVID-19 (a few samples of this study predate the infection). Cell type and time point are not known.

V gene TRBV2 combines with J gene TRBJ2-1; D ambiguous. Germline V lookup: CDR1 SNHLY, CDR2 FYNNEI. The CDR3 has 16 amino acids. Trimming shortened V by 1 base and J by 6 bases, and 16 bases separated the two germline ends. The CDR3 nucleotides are TGTGCCAGCAGTGAAGGCCAGGAGATCCTACTCAATGAGCAGTTCTTC. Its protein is CASSEGQEILLNEQFF.

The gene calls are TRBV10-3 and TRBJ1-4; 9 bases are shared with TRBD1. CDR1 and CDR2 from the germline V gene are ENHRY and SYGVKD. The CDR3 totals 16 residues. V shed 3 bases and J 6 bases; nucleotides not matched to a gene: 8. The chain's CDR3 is CAISDPDRGEDEKLFF. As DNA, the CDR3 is TGTGCCATCAGTGACCCGGACAGGGGCGAGGATGAAAAACTGTTTTTT.

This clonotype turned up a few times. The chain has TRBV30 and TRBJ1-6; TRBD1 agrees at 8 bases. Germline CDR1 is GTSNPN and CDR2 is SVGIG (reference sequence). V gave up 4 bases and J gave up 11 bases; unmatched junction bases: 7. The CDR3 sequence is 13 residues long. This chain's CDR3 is CAWMKDRVAPLHF. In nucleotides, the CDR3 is TGTGCCTGGATGAAGGACAGGGTCGCACCCCTCCACTTT.

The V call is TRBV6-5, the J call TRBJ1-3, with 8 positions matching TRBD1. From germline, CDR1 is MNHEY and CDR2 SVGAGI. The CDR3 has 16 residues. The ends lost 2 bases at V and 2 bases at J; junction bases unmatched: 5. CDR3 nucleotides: TGTGCCAGCAGTTACCACCGACAGGGGCCTGGAAACACCATATATTTT. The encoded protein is CASSYHRQGPGNTIYF.

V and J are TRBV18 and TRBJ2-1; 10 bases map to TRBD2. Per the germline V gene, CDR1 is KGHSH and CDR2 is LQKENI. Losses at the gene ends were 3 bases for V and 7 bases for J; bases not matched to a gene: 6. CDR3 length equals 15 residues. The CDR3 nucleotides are TGTGCCAGCTCACCTGCTAGCGGGAGAGATAATGAGCAGTTCTTC. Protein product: CASSPASGRDNEQFF.

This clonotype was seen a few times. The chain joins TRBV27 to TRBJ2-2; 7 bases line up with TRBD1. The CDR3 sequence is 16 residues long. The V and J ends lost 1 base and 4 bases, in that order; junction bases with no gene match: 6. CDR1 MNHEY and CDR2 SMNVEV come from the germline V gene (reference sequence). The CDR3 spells CASSLYDRASTGELFF. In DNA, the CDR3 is TGTGCCAGCAGTTTATACGACAGGGCAAGCACCGGGGAGCTGTTTTTT.

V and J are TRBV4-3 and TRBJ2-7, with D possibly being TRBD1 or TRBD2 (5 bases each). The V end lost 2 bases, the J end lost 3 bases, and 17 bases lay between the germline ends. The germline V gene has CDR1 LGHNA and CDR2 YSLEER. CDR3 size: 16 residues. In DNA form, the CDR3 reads TGCGCCAGCAGCCAACGAGGGGCAGGCAGCCTCTACGAGCAGTACTTC. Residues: CASSQRGAGSLYEQYF.

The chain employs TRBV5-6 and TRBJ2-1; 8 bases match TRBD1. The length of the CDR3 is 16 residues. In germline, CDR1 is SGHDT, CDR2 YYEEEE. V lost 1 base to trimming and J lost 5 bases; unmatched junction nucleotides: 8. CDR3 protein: CASSLTDRALNNEQFF. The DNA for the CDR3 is TGTGCCAGCAGCTTGACGGACAGGGCCCTAAACAATGAGCAGTTCTTC.

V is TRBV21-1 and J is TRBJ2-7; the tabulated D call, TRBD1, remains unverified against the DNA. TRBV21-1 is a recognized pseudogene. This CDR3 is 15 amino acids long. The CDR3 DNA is TGTGCCAGCAGCCCCTGGGGCCGCCTCTCATACGAGCAGTACTTC. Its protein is CASSPWGRLSYEQYF.

CDR3 nucleotide sequence: TGTGCCAGCACCCTACGGAGGGGTAGAACTGAAGCTTTCTTT. This gives the protein CASTLRRGRTEAFF. This chain joins TRBV12-3 or TRBV12-4 and TRBJ1-1; TRBD1 is a possible D gene (5 bases). The V end was cut by 7 bases, the J end by 5 bases, with 17 bases between. The CDR3 spans 14 residues.

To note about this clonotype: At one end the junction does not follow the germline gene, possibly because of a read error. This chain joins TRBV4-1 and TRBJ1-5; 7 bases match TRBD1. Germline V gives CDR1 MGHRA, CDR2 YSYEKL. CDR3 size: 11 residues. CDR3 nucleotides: TGCGCCAGCAGCGATCGGACAGGTGTATTTTTT. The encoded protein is CASSDRTGVFF.

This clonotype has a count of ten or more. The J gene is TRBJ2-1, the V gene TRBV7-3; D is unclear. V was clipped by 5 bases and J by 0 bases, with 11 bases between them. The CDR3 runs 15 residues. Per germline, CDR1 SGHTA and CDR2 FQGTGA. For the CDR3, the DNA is TGTGCCAGCAGCCTCAGTCGGACCTCCTACAATGAGCAGTTCTTC. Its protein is CASSLSRTSYNEQFF.

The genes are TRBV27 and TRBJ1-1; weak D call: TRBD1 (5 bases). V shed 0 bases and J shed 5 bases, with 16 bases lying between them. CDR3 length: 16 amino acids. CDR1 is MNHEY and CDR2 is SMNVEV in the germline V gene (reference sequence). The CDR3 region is CASSLSSDSIETEAFF. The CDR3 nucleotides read TGTGCCAGCAGTTTATCTTCCGACAGCATTGAGACTGAAGCTTTCTTT.

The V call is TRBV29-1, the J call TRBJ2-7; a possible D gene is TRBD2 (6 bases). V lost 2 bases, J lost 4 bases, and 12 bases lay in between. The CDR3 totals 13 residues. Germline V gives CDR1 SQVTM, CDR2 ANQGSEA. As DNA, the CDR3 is TGCAGCGTTGAATTGGCGGGAAGGTACGAGCAGTACTTC. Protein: CSVELAGRYEQYF.

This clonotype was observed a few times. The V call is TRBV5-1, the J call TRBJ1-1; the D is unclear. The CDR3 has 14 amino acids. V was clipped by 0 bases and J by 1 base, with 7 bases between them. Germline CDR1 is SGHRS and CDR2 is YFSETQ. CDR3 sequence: CASSLAISNTEAFF. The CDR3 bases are TGCGCCAGCAGCTTGGCTATATCGAACACTGAAGCTTTCTTT.

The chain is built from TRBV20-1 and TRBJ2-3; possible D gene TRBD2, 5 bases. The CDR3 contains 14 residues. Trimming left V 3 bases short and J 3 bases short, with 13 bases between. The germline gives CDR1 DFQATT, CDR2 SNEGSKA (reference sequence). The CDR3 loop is CSASSGGATDTQYF. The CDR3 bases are TGCAGTGCTAGCTCTGGAGGAGCGACAGATACGCAGTATTTT.

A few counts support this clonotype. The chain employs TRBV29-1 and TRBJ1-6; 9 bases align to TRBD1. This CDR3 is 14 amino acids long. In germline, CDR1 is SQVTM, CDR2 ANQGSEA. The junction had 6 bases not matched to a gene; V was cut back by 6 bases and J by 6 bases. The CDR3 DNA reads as TGCAGCGTGCCGGGACAGGGTGGTAATTCACCCCTCCACTTT. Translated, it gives CSVPGQGGNSPLHF.

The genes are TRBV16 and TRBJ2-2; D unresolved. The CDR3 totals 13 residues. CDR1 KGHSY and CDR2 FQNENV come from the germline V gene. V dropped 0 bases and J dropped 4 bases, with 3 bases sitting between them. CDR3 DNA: TGTGCCAGCAGCCAATCCATCACCGGGGAGCTGTTTTTT. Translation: CASSQSITGELFF.

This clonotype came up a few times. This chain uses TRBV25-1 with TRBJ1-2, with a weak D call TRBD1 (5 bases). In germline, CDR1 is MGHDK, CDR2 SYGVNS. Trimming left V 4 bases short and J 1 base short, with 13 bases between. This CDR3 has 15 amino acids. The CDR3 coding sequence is TGTGCCAGCAGTGTCTCAGGGCAACTTAACTATGGCTACACCTTC. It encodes CASSVSGQLNYGYTF.

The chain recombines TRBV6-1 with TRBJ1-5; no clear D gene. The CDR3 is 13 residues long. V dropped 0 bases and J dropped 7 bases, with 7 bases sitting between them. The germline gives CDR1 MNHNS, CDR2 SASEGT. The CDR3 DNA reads TGTGCCAGCAGTGAAGCCACGTCGCAGCCCCAGCATTTT. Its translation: CASSEATSQPQHF.

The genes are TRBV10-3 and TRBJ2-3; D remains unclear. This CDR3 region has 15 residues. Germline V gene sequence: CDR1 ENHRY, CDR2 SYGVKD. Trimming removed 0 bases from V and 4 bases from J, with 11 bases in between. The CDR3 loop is CAISESALRADTQYF. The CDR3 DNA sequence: TGTGCCATCAGTGAGTCCGCGCTCCGGGCAGATACGCAGTATTTT.

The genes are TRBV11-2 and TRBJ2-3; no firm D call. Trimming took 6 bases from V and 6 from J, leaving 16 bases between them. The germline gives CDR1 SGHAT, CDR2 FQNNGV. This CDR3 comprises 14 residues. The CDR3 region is CASRHDNILDTQYF. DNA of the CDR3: TGTGCCAGCAGACACGATAACATCCTCGATACGCAGTATTTT.

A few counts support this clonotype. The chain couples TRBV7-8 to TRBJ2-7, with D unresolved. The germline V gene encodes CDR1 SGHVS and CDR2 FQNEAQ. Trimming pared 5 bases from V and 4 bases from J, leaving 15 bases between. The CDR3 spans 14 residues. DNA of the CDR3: TGTGCCAGCAGCCTTACCATTCCAGCTTACGAGCAGTACTTC. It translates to CASSLTIPAYEQYF.

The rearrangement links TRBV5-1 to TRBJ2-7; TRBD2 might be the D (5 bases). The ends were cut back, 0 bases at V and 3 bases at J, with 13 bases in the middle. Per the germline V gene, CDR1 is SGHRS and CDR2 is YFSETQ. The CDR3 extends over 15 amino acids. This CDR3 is CASSLVSGSNYEQYF. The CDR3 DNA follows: TGCGCCAGCAGCTTGGTAAGCGGTTCGAACTACGAGCAGTACTTC.

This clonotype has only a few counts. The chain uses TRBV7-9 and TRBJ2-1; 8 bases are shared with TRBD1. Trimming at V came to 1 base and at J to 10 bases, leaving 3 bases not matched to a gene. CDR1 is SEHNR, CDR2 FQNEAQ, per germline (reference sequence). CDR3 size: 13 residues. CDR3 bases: TGTGCCAGCAGCTTAGAGACAGGGGTCGAGCAGTTCTTC. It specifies CASSLETGVEQFF.